This T cell receptor (beta chain) was recorded in a study of Ad26.COV2.S vaccination and SARS-CoV-2 variants. Study outcomes and limitations: From the TCR breadth and depth analyses, total T cell responses may have been underestimated.

This sample's treatment: around 19 received Ad26.COV2.S at low or high dose, single or two shots; roughly 5 received placebo; per-sample allocation not given. All samples were drawn on day 63, counting from the first vaccine or placebo injection. With 3 bases clipped from V and 5 bases from J, the junction kept 5 bases outside the gene matches. Germline V gives CDR1 SEHNR, CDR2 FQNEAQ (reference sequence). The CDR3 is 15 residues long. Comments on this clone: Its antigen remains unidentified.

This table comes from immunoSEQ multiplex PCR, and its TCRdb copy is limited to in-frame clones, with some not included. The sample has about 480,000 clones; roughly 89% are singletons. The TCR was taken from a person between 18 and 65 years old who received the Ad26.COV2.S COVID-19 vaccine or a placebo. V usage is TRBV7-9 and J usage is TRBJ2-1, with TRBD2 matching over 9 bases. Sequences were derived from peripheral blood, sampled in a trial of Ad26.COV2.S vaccine versus placebo. DNA of the CDR3: TGTGCCAGCAGCTTTAGCGGGAGACTCCACAATGAGCAGTTCTTC. It yields the protein CASSFSGRLHNEQFF.